A selection of T cell receptor beta chains follows, all from one sample in a study of T cells expressing NK-cell markers. Reprocessing the 5' RACE reads, TCRdb reports a single entry for every CDR3 protein and omits DNA. The table for this sample gives 550,000 or so distinct CDR3 sequences. Sequenced: blood T cells: a sorted CD56 or NKG2C T cell subset, CD4+ or CD8+ T cells, or bulk PBMC T cells (not recorded which). The source of these receptors is a young man in good health. Both conserved end residues are part of each CDR3. Each record gives: J gene, V gene, CDR3 protein.

>TRBJ2-1|TRBV11-2
CASSLGTEEFF
>TRBJ2-1|TRBV7-9
CASSDRDITYNEQFF
>TRBJ2-3|TRBV9
CASSVMSDTQYF
>TRBJ2-1|TRBV4-1
CASSQEWVGYEQFF
>TRBJ2-1|TRBV7-6
CASSSWDVNEQFF
>TRBJ2-3|TRBV25-1
CASSEPPGEGGTDTQYF
>TRBJ2-1|TRBV9
CASSVGDLRTTSYNEQFF
>TRBJ2-2|TRBV7-9
CATSREGLDGELFF
>TRBJ2-3|TRBV7-6
CASSPSGELTDTQYF
>TRBJ2-1|TRBV7-9
CASSLQGAEQFF
>TRBJ2-5|TRBV28
CASSTQREWEWTQYF
>TRBJ2-1|TRBV28
CASSSRDSRQFF
>TRBJ2-5|TRBV29-1
CSVEVRGGGETQYF
>TRBJ2-1|TRBV11-2
CASSLKAGGLYNEQFF
>TRBJ1-4|TRBV4-2
CASSFRQGAREKLFF
>TRBJ2-1|TRBV7-2
CASNPVGRGFEQFF
>TRBJ1-1|TRBV20-1
CSARDRTEAFF
>TRBJ2-3|TRBV20-1
CSARVPGGSSGYTQYF
>TRBJ2-1|TRBV20-1
CSALGERDNEQFF
>TRBJ2-3|TRBV7-2
CASSFGLAGELTDTQYF
>TRBJ2-1|TRBV20-1
CSARDGSRGRAKEQFF
>TRBJ2-2|TRBV4-2
CASSQGSGELFF
>TRBJ2-3|TRBV2
CASGARPTQYF
>TRBJ1-1|TRBV19
CASGTGRGTEAFF
>TRBJ2-3|TRBV11-2
CASSTLAGGPPDTQYF
>TRBJ2-3|TRBV5-1
CASGGAAYTDTQYF
>TRBJ2-7|TRBV28
CASSLGTGITYEQYF
>TRBJ1-2|TRBV5-1
CASSAGGRWDGYTF
>TRBJ2-3|TRBV18
CASQASSTTDTQYF
>TRBJ2-7|TRBV5-5
CASSFMGEYEQYF
>TRBJ2-5|TRBV11-2
CASSPAGGSGKTQYF
>TRBJ2-3|TRBV3-1
CASSRGQAITDTQYF
>TRBJ2-5|TRBV12-3/TRBV12-4
CASSAGGFQETQYF
>TRBJ1-2|TRBV20-1
CSARAGGYGYTF
>TRBJ2-2|TRBV19
CASRLGLASGELFF
>TRBJ2-1|TRBV12-3/TRBV12-4
CASSPTSGPYNEQFF
>TRBJ2-6|TRBV5-1
CATGQLAGGANVLTF
>TRBJ1-5|TRBV24-1
CATSDNRVEGNQPQHF
>TRBJ1-2|TRBV28
CASSFTGTGYGYTF
>TRBJ2-1|TRBV6-4
CASSDGTGRVFF
>TRBJ2-1|TRBV24-1
CATSDLAGSTNEQFF
>TRBJ1-1|TRBV9
CASSTRPGQMDTEAFF
>TRBJ2-1|TRBV6-5
CASSYLKGTRSSNEQFF
>TRBJ2-1|TRBV6-1
CASSPPQGGYNEQFF
>TRBJ2-5|TRBV28
CASSSAPEGETQYF
>TRBJ2-7|TRBV6-5
CASSYTHYNYEQYF
>TRBJ2-2|TRBV6-5
CASSYPGLAGRSGELFF